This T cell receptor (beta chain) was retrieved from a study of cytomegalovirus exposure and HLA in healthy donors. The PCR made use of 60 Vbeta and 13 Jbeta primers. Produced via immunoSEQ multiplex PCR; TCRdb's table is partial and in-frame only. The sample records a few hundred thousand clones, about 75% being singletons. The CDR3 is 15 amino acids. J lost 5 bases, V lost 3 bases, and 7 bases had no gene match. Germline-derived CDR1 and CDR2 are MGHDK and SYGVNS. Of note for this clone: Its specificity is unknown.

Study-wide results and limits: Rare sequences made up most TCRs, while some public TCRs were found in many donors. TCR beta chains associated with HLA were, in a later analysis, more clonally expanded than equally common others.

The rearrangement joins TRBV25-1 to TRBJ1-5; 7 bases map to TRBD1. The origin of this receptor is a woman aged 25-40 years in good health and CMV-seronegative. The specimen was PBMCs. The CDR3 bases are TGTGCCAGCAGTGAGTCTACAGGACAGGATCAGCCCCAGCATTTT. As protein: CASSESTGQDQPQHF.